The next 21 T cell receptor beta chains were all read from a single sample in a study of cytomegalovirus exposure and HLA in healthy donors. Clones were sequenced by immunoSEQ multiplex PCR, and TCRdb holds only the in-frame ones, with some missing. The data hold fewer than 300,000 clones, with 85% to 90% observed a single time. Sequenced material: PBMCs. The receptor source for this set is a woman aged 18-29 years in good health and CMV-seronegative.

The J gene is TRBJ2-1, the V gene TRBV5-1; 9 bases are a match to TRBD1. CDR1 is SGHRS and CDR2 is YFSETQ in the germline V gene. V lost 7 bases, J lost 2 bases, and 4 bases stayed unmatched. The CDR3 length is 14 residues. The CDR3: CASRDRVTYNEQFF. The CDR3 DNA reads as TGCGCCAGCCGGGACAGGGTCACCTACAATGAGCAGTTCTTC.

The chain links TRBV6-6 to TRBJ1-5, with 7 positions matching TRBD1. The CDR3 runs 15 residues. The germline CDR1 and CDR2 sequences are MNHNY and SVGAGI (reference sequence). With V trimmed by 8 bases and J by 4 bases, 11 bases remained unmatched. DNA of the CDR3: TGTGCCAGCGGAACCCCGGGACAGATAAATCAGCCCCAGCATTTT. Amino acids: CASGTPGQINQPQHF.

V usage is TRBV10-3 and J usage is TRBJ1-1; 8 bases are a match to TRBD1. The CDR3 runs to 14 residues. Looked up from germline, CDR1 is ENHRY and CDR2 is SYGVKD. V was pared by 6 bases and J by 0 bases, with 3 bases of the junction left unmatched. This chain's CDR3 is CAISGQGLNTEAFF. DNA for the CDR3: TGTGCCATCAGCGGACAGGGATTGAACACTGAAGCTTTCTTT.

This chain links TRBV9 with TRBJ2-2; D gene ambiguous. The germline V gene has CDR1 SGDLS and CDR2 YYNGEE. The V end was cut by 1 base, the J end by 5 bases, with 3 bases between. CDR3 length equals 12 residues. The chain's CDR3 is CASSVSTGELFF. The CDR3 DNA reads TGTGCCAGCAGCGTATCTACCGGGGAGCTGTTTTTT.

This rearrangement joins TRBV5-4 to TRBJ2-7; 7 positions match TRBD2. V lost 2 bases and J lost 0; bases outside the gene matches: 5. CDR3 size: 15 residues. The V gene's germline CDR1 is SGHNT and CDR2 YYREEE (reference sequence). The CDR3 sequence is CASSFPGLPSYEQYF. CDR3 coding DNA: TGTGCCAGCAGCTTTCCGGGACTACCCTCCTACGAGCAGTACTTC. The full variable domain, with the rest looked up from reference TRBV5-4 and TRBJ2-7, is ETGVTQSPTHLIKTRGQQVTLRCSSQSGHNTVSWYQQALGQGPQFIFQYYREEENGRGNFPPRFSGLQFPNYSSELNVNALELDDSALYLCASSFPGLPSYEQYFGPGTRLTVT.

This clone was detected only once. This sequence joins TRBV28 and TRBJ1-2, with TRBD1 identical over 7 bases. Germline V gives CDR1 MDHEN, CDR2 SYDVKM. With 7 bases clipped from V and 4 bases from J, the junction kept 12 bases outside the gene matches. The CDR3 length is 15 residues. CDR3 DNA: TGTGCCAGCAATTTGGGGGTCACAGGGGCCTATGGCTACACCTTC. Its translation is CASNLGVTGAYGYTF.

V and J are TRBV18 and TRBJ1-4, with 8 bases lining up with TRBD1. Trimming took 3 bases from V and 6 from J; bases not matched to a gene: 6. CDR3 length: 15 amino acids. Germline V gene data show CDR1 as KGHSH and CDR2 as LQKENI. CDR3 DNA: TGTGCCAGCTCACCTCCGGACAGGGCAGATGAAAAACTGTTTTTT. Its translation: CASSPPDRADEKLFF.

The chain joins TRBV27 to TRBJ2-1; 7 bases fit TRBD1. Germline-derived CDR1 and CDR2 are MNHEY and SMNVEV (reference sequence). The ends lost 4 bases at V and 7 bases at J; junction bases unmatched: 7. This CDR3 is 14 amino acids long. Here the CDR3 DNA reads TGTGCCAGCAGTTCCCCAGGGGGTTGGAATGAGCAGTTCTTC. Translating it yields CASSSPGGWNEQFF.

The J gene is TRBJ2-1, the V gene TRBV9; the D gene is possibly TRBD2 (6 bases). The germline V gene has CDR1 SGDLS and CDR2 YYNGEE. The CDR3 has 15 residues. The germline V and J ends were trimmed by 0 bases and 4 bases, with 11 bases remaining between them. CDR3: CASSVGGDWYNEQFF. CDR3 in DNA: TGTGCCAGCAGCGTAGGGGGGGACTGGTACAATGAGCAGTTCTTC.

This clone was recorded only once. The chain carries TRBV5-1 and TRBJ1-2, with 7 bases fitting TRBD1. Germline CDR1 SGHRS, CDR2 YFSETQ. After removal of 3 bases from V and 2 bases from J, the junction contained 4 bases not matched to a gene. The CDR3 is 14 amino acids. The CDR3 nucleotides read TGCGCCAGCAGCTCCCCGGGACAGAACTATGGCTACACCTTC. Encoded protein: CASSSPGQNYGYTF.

This chain links TRBV5-4 with TRBJ2-3, with TRBD1 matching 8 bases. Germline CDR1 reads SGHNT; CDR2 reads YYREEE (reference sequence). The ends lost 8 bases at V and 5 bases at J; junction bases unmatched: 7. The CDR3 sequence is 13 residues long. CDR3 residues: CASTTGVIDTQYF. CDR3 sequence (DNA): TGTGCCAGTACGACAGGGGTCATAGATACGCAGTATTTT.

The V call is TRBV28, the J call TRBJ2-7, with TRBD1 matching 9 bases. The J segment lost 1 base and the V segment lost 5 bases, leaving 9 bases of the junction unmatched. Germline CDR1 reads MDHEN; CDR2 reads SYDVKM. The CDR3 covers 16 residues. The CDR3 loop is CASSLLTGGRSYEQYF. The CDR3, as DNA: TGTGCCAGCAGTCTACTCACAGGGGGCCGGTCCTACGAGCAGTACTTC.

The chain joins TRBV5-1 to TRBJ1-5; D remains ambiguous. This CDR3 is 15 amino acids long. CDR1 SGHRS and CDR2 YFSETQ come from the germline V gene. V gave up 0 bases and J gave up 7 bases, with 14 bases separating them. CDR3 sequence: CASSLDGRGAQPQHF. Written as DNA, the CDR3 is TGCGCCAGCAGCTTGGACGGCCGCGGCGCCCAGCCCCAGCATTTT.

The chain joins TRBV5-1 to TRBJ1-1; 8 bases agree with TRBD1. CDR3 length: 16 amino acids. Germline V lookup: CDR1 SGHRS, CDR2 YFSETQ. The V segment lost 3 bases and the J segment 0 bases; nucleotides outside the gene matches: 7. CDR3 in amino acids: CASSWTGITMNTEAFF. Written as DNA, the CDR3 is TGCGCCAGCAGCTGGACAGGGATAACTATGAACACTGAAGCTTTCTTT.

This clone was seen a handful of times. This sample includes further DNA sequences coding for the same CDR3. This chain connects TRBV28 to TRBJ1-2; 8 bases are a match to TRBD1. Trimming removed 5 bases from V and 2 bases from J; junction bases left unmatched: 4. The germline V gene has CDR1 MDHEN and CDR2 SYDVKM. The CDR3 contains 14 residues. The CDR3 here is CASSPGQGNYGYTF. CDR3 bases: TGTGCCAGCAGTCCCGGACAGGGCAACTATGGCTACACCTTC.

This sequence joins TRBV10-2 and TRBJ2-5; TRBD2 agrees at 7 bases. CDR3 length: 15 residues. The V gene end was trimmed by 3 bases and the J gene end by 4 bases; junction bases not matched to a gene: 8. Germline CDR1 WSHSY, CDR2 SAAADI. The CDR3 sequence is CASSDLGGLGETQYF. The DNA of the CDR3 is TGCGCCAGCAGTGACCTGGGAGGGTTAGGAGAGACCCAGTACTTC.

The gene calls are TRBV28 and TRBJ2-2; the D gene is possibly TRBD1 (6 bases). The germline gives CDR1 MDHEN, CDR2 SYDVKM. The CDR3 spans 14 residues. V lost 11 bases, J lost 6 bases, and 19 bases lay in between. CDR3 region: CAASQGRVPGELFF. CDR3 nucleotide sequence: TGTGCCGCCTCCCAGGGGCGCGTGCCCGGGGAGCTGTTTTTT.

The chain carries TRBV14 and TRBJ1-1, with a tentative D call TRBD1 (5 bases). This CDR3 has 16 residues. Germline CDR1 is SGHDN and CDR2 is FVKESK. V was pared by 1 base and J by 1 base, with 13 bases between. CDR3 nucleotides: TGTGCCAGCAGCCAAGGATATCCGACAGCGAACACTGAAGCTTTCTTT. Translated: CASSQGYPTANTEAFF.

The CDR3 nucleotides are TGTGCTAGTGGACAACAGGGTTTCGCTGAAGCTTTCTTT. Translating it yields CASGQQGFAEAFF. The chain couples TRBV12-5 to TRBJ1-1, with a possible D match to TRBD1 (6 bases). V was pared by 6 bases and J by 6 bases, with 14 bases between. CDR3 length: 13 amino acids. The germline CDR1 and CDR2 sequences are LGHNT and FRNRAP.

The rearrangement links TRBV28 to TRBJ1-1; no clear D. CDR3 length equals 12 residues. The V and J ends lost 8 bases and 7 bases respectively, with 14 bases between them. The germline V gene has CDR1 MDHEN and CDR2 SYDVKM. The CDR3 DNA is TGTGCCAGCTTCTCGACTCAAATTGAAGCTTTCTTT. This gives the protein CASFSTQIEAFF.

The J gene is TRBJ2-1, the V gene TRBV7-6, with TRBD2 matching over 9 bases. CDR3 length equals 16 residues. Trimming cost V 0 bases and J 4 bases; bases outside gene matches: 4. Germline V gene data show CDR1 as SGHVS and CDR2 as FNYEAQ. CDR3 region: CASSLAGLAGYNEQFF. In nucleotides, the CDR3 is TGTGCCAGCAGCTTAGCGGGGCTAGCGGGATACAATGAGCAGTTCTTC.